This note documents a single T cell receptor beta chain sequence. This entry belongs to a study of T cell responses to AZD1222 COVID-19 vaccine. Germline V lookup: CDR1 MNHEY, CDR2 SMNVEV (reference sequence). This CDR3 spans 14 amino acids. The V gene lost 5 bases and the J gene lost 5 bases, with 16 bases spanning the gap. Clones were read by immunoSEQ multiplex PCR, and TCRdb kept only the in-frame ones, dropping some. In the table there are 80,000 to 100,000 clones, 90% to 95% of which are singletons. The receptor comes from an adult in good health. The sequenced sample was peripheral blood, obtained on day 0 of AZD1222 vaccination. The chain is built from TRBV27 and TRBJ2-7; D may be TRBD1 (5 bases). CDR3 coding DNA: TGTGCCAGCAGTCCTTATTTATTAGGGGACGAGCAGTACTTC. This codes for CASSPYLLGDEQYF.